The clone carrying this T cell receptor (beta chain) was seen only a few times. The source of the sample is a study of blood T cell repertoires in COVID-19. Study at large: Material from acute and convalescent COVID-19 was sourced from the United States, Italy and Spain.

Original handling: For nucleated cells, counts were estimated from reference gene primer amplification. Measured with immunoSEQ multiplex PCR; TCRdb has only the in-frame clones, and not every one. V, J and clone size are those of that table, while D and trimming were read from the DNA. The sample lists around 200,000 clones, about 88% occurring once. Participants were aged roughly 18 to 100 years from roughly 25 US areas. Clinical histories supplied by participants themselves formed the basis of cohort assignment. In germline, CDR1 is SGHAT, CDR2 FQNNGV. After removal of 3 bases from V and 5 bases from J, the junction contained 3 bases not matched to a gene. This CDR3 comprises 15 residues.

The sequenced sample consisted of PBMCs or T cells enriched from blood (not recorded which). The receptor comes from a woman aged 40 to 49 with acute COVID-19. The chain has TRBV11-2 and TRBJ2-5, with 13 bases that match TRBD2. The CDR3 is CASSLGTSGMETQYF. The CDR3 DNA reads TGTGCCAGCAGCTTGGGGACTAGCGGGATGGAGACCCAGTACTTC.